This TCR beta chain was sequenced for a study of cytomegalovirus exposure and HLA in healthy donors. Concerning this clone: What it recognizes is unknown.

PCR amplification relied on 60 Vbeta primers (plus 13 Jbeta primers). TCRdb keeps only in-frame clones here, not all; method: immunoSEQ multiplex PCR. Of some 120,000 clones listed, 80% are singletons. Study conclusions and caveats: In a later analysis, common viral pathogens appeared linked to several of the most significant clusters.

The CDR3 runs 18 residues. V lost 0 bases, J lost 2 bases, and 9 bases stayed unmatched. Germline V gene sequence: CDR1 MGHRA, CDR2 YSYEKL. The sequenced material came from PBMCs. The TCR comes from a man between 40 and 49 years old in good health and CMV-seronegative. The chain combines TRBV4-1 with TRBJ2-7; 11 bases fit TRBD2. The CDR3 nucleotides read TGCGCCAGCAGCCAAGACCAGGGGGGGACTAGCGGTACCTACGAGCAGTACTTC. Protein sequence: CASSQDQGGTSGTYEQYF.